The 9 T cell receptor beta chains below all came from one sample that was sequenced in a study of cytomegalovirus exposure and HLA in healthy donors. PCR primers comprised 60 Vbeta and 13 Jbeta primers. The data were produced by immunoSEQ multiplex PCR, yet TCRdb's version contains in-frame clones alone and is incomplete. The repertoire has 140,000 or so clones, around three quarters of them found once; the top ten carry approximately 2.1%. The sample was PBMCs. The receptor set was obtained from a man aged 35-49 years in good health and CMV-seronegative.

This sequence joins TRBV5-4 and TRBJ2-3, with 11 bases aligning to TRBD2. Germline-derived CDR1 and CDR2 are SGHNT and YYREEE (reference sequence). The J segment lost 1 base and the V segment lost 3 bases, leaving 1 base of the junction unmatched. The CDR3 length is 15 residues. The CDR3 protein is CASSWTSGRTDTQYF. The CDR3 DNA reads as TGTGCCAGCAGCTGGACTAGCGGGCGCACAGATACGCAGTATTTT.

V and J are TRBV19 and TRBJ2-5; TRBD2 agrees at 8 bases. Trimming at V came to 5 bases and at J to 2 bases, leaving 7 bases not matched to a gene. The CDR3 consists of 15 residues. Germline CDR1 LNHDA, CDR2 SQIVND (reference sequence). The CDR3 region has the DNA TGTGCCAGTAGTTTGACTAGCGTGCAACAAGAGACCCAGTACTTC. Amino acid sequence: CASSLTSVQQETQYF.

The CDR3: CASSYVSRGGGYGYTF. CDR3 coding DNA: TGTGCCAGCAGTTACGTATCCAGGGGCGGGGGGTATGGCTACACCTTC. V gene TRBV6-5 combines with J gene TRBJ1-2; D perhaps matches TRBD1 (6 bases). CDR1 and CDR2 from the germline V gene are MNHEY and SVGAGI. V lost 2 bases and J 5 bases, leaving 18 bases between the germline ends. CDR3 length equals 16 residues.

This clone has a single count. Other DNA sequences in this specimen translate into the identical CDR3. Here the CDR3 reads CASSLAGDSNQPQHF. The CDR3 coding sequence is TGCGCCAGCAGCTTGGCAGGGGACAGCAATCAGCCCCAGCATTTT. The chain employs TRBV5-1 and TRBJ1-5; possibly TRBD1 for D (6 bases). This CDR3 has 15 residues. V shed 0 bases and J shed 1 base, with 8 bases lying between them. Germline CDR1 and CDR2: SGHRS and YFSETQ. Full variable domain (missing parts from reference TRBV5-1 and TRBJ1-5): KAGVTQTPRYLIKTRGQQVTLSCSPISGHRSVSWYQQTPGQGLQFLFEYFSETQRNKGNFPGRFSGRQFSNSRSEMNVSTLELGDSALYLCASSLAGDSNQPQHFGDGTRLSIL.

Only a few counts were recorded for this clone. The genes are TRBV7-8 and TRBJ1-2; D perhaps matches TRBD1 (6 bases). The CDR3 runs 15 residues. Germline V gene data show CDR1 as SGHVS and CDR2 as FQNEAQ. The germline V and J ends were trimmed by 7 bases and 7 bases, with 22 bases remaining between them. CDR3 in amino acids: CASNPLRQARGGYTF. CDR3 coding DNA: TGTGCCAGCAACCCGCTTAGACAGGCACGGGGTGGCTACACCTTC.

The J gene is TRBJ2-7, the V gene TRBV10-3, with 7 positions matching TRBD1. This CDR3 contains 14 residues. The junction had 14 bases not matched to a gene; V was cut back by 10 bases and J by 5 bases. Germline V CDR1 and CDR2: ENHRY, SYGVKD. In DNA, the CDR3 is TGTGCCACCCAAGGTAGGGCAGGGGGTAACGAGCAGTACTTC. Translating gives CATQGRAGGNEQYF.

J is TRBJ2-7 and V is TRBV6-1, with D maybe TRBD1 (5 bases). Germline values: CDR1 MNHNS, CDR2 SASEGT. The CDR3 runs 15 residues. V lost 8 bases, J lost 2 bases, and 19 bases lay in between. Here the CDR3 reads CASELTIQGAYEQYF. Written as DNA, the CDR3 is TGTGCCAGCGAACTGACAATCCAAGGGGCCTACGAGCAGTACTTC.

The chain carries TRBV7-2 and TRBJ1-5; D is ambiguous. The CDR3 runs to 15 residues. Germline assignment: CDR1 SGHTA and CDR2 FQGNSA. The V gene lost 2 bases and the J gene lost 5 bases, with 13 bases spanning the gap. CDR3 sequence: CASSLRINRDQPQHF. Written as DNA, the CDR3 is TGTGCCAGCAGCTTACGTATCAACAGAGATCAGCCCCAGCATTTT.

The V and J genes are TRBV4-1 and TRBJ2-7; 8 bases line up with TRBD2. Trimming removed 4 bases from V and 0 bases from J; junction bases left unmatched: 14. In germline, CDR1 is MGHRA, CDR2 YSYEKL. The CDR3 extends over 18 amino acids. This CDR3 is CASSPLGGRGGLSYEQYF. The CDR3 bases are TGCGCCAGCAGCCCCCTTGGGGGTCGCGGGGGGCTCTCCTACGAGCAGTACTTC.